These 28 T cell receptor beta chains came from one sample sequenced in a study of shared clonotypes between healthy human individuals (dated by TCRdb to between 2020 and 2021). Library preparation employed the immunoSEQ multiplex PCR assay. TCRdb carries this immuneACCESS record with in-frame sequences only. Its versions omit some clonotypes, under half of them owing to an unresolved V gene in the studies checked, with the rest unexplained. This sample comprises hundreds of thousands of clones, roughly 98% of them detected only once. Around 0.3% of the sample is taken by the ten largest. CD8 naive samples consisted of CD45RO-negative cells that were positively selected for CCR7, yielding a CD45RA+CCR7+ population without TemRA cells. The sequenced sample was naive CD8+ T cells sorted from blood. The label giving this sample's cell subset or site can be read as: CD45RA+CCR7+. These receptors originate from a man younger than 45 in good health.

The gene calls are TRBV7-2 and TRBJ2-3, with 7 bases matching TRBD1. Germline loops: CDR1 SGHTA, CDR2 FQGNSA. This CDR3 comprises 18 residues. Unmatched junction bases numbered 10, after V lost 1 base and J lost 0 bases. As DNA, the CDR3 is TGTGCCAGCAGCTTAGGTCGCGACAGGGAAACTAGCACAGATACGCAGTATTTT. It specifies CASSLGRDRETSTDTQYF.

The chain links TRBV27 to TRBJ2-7, with 12 bases fitting TRBD2. Germline V CDR1 and CDR2: MNHEY, SMNVEV (reference sequence). With 5 bases clipped from V and 3 bases from J, the junction kept 8 bases outside the gene matches. The CDR3 length is 16 residues. The CDR3 nucleotides are TGTGCCAGCAGTCCCCCTGGACTAGCGGGATACTACGAGCAGTACTTC. Translation: CASSPPGLAGYYEQYF.

The rearrangement links TRBV27 to TRBJ2-7; 7 nucleotides line up with TRBD1. V dropped 5 bases and J dropped 2; count of bases not matched to a gene: 9. The germline gives CDR1 MNHEY, CDR2 SMNVEV (reference sequence). This CDR3 comprises 15 residues. The CDR3 spells CASSPTGTAAYEQYF. The CDR3 DNA reads TGTGCCAGCAGTCCCACCGGGACAGCAGCCTACGAGCAGTACTTC.

CDR3 in amino acids: CASSLDGHSSYNEQFF. CDR3 coding DNA: TGTGCCAGCAGCTTAGACGGACATTCCTCCTACAATGAGCAGTTCTTC. The chain joins TRBV7-2 to TRBJ2-1; TRBD1 might be the D (5 bases). Trimming took 1 base from V and 0 from J, leaving 10 bases between them. Germline assignment: CDR1 SGHTA and CDR2 FQGNSA. There are 16 residues in the CDR3.

The V call is TRBV28, the J call TRBJ1-1; tentative D call: TRBD1 (5 bases). The CDR3 sequence is 15 residues long. Per the germline V gene, CDR1 is MDHEN and CDR2 is SYDVKM. Trimming removed 6 bases from V and 1 base from J, with 15 bases in between. The CDR3 DNA is TGTGCCAGCAGGTCGCGGGGGGGGACGAACACTGAAGCTTTCTTT. It yields the protein CASRSRGGTNTEAFF.

The rearrangement uses TRBV7-9 and TRBJ2-2; 7 nucleotides agree with TRBD2. Germline trimming cut 5 bases from V and 6 bases from J; bases unmatched to any gene: 9. This CDR3 has 15 amino acids. Germline lookup yields CDR1 SEHNR and CDR2 FQNEAQ (reference sequence). Here the CDR3 DNA reads TGTGCCAGCAGCCCATTGGCGGGAGTTTCCGGGGAGCTGTTTTTT. Residues: CASSPLAGVSGELFF.

The CDR3 region has the DNA TGTGCCAGCAGCGGGGACAGGGGACGCAATCAGCCCCAGCATTTT. This codes for CASSGDRGRNQPQHF. V usage is TRBV7-9 and J usage is TRBJ1-5, with 10 nucleotides matching TRBD1. The trim removed 5 bases at V and 2 bases at J, leaving 3 bases unmatched. Germline V gene sequence: CDR1 SEHNR, CDR2 FQNEAQ (reference sequence). The CDR3 spans 15 residues.

The chain carries TRBV9 and TRBJ2-2; D is uncertain. Germline CDR1 reads SGDLS; CDR2 reads YYNGEE. V shed 4 bases and J shed 6 bases, with 7 bases lying between them. The CDR3 is made up of 12 amino acids. CDR3 nucleotides: TGTGCCAGCAGCTCGGTATCCGGGGAGCTGTTTTTT. This gives the protein CASSSVSGELFF.

This chain joins TRBV5-1 and TRBJ2-7; D is unclear. Germline V lookup: CDR1 SGHRS, CDR2 YFSETQ. Trimming left V 4 bases short and J 5 bases short, with 13 bases between. This CDR3 has 13 amino acids. This CDR3 is CASSDAVWDEQYF. CDR3 DNA sequence: TGCGCCAGCAGCGATGCCGTTTGGGACGAGCAGTACTTC.

The chain is built from TRBV7-9 and TRBJ1-4, with 8 bases aligning to TRBD1. Germline values: CDR1 SEHNR, CDR2 FQNEAQ (reference sequence). After removal of 0 bases from V and 7 bases from J, the junction contained 13 bases not matched to a gene. The CDR3 totals 18 residues. CDR3 DNA sequence: TGTGCCAGCAGCTTAGCGGGCAGGGGGCATGTTTCGGCTGAAAAACTGTTTTTT. It codes for CASSLAGRGHVSAEKLFF.

The chain joins TRBV10-2 to TRBJ2-4; D ambiguous. The germline V and J ends were trimmed by 10 bases and 0 bases, with 22 bases remaining between them. CDR1 and CDR2 from the germline V gene are WSHSY and SAAADI. The CDR3 runs 17 residues. The CDR3 loop reads CATTNPRTALAKNIQYF. DNA of the CDR3: TGCGCCACAACGAACCCACGGACGGCCTTAGCCAAAAACATTCAGTACTTC.

V gene TRBV5-4 combines with J gene TRBJ2-1, with a possible D match to TRBD2 (5 bases). CDR3 size: 11 residues. V lost 0 bases to trimming and J lost 15 bases, with 10 bases between them. Germline V gene sequence: CDR1 SGHNT, CDR2 YYREEE (reference sequence). The CDR3 reads CASSLERARFF. The DNA of the CDR3 is TGTGCCAGCAGCTTGGAGAGGGCTCGGTTCTTC.

This clone was seen once. This chain joins TRBV6-6 and TRBJ2-7, with D unresolved. The CDR3 has 11 residues. The germline V gene encodes CDR1 MNHNY and CDR2 SVGAGI (reference sequence). Deletions cut 8 bases from V and 3 bases from J, with 8 bases between. The CDR3: CASGPIYEQYF. As DNA, the CDR3 is TGTGCCAGCGGGCCTATCTACGAGCAGTACTTC.

The chain links TRBV29-1 to TRBJ2-1; 10 bases match TRBD2. J lost 3 bases, V lost 4 bases, and 18 bases had no gene match. The CDR3 loop spans 19 amino acids. Germline V gene sequence: CDR1 SQVTM, CDR2 ANQGSEA. The CDR3 DNA reads TGCAGCGTTGTCGGTACTTTGGCCGCTAGCGGGAGAATCTACAATGAGCAGTTCTTC. Protein product: CSVVGTLAASGRIYNEQFF.

The J gene is TRBJ2-7, the V gene TRBV2; the D is unclear. Per the germline V gene, CDR1 is SNHLY and CDR2 is FYNNEI. V was clipped by 6 bases and J by 11 bases, with 11 bases between them. CDR3 length: 10 amino acids. Here the CDR3 reads CASRGISEYF. The CDR3 nucleotides are TGTGCCAGCAGGGGCATATCGGAGTACTTC. The full variable domain, its missing parts supplied by reference TRBV2 and TRBJ2-7, is EPEVTQTPSHQVTQMGQEVILRCVPISNHLYFYWYRQILGQKVEFLVSFYNNEISEKSEIFDDQFSVERPDGSNFTLKIRSTKLEDSAMYFCASRGISEYFGPGTRLTVT.

This sequence joins TRBV11-2 and TRBJ1-2; D gene uncertain. This CDR3 is 14 amino acids long. V gave up 4 bases and J gave up 4 bases, with 13 bases separating them. Germline CDR1 SGHAT, CDR2 FQNNGV. Here the CDR3 reads CASSSQSGGYGYTF. In DNA, the CDR3 is TGTGCCAGCAGCTCCCAGAGTGGCGGCTATGGCTACACCTTC.

This sequence joins TRBV7-6 and TRBJ2-7; TRBD1 aligns across 7 bases. This CDR3 region has 14 residues. The germline gives CDR1 SGHVS, CDR2 FNYEAQ. V was clipped by 7 bases and J by 0 bases; unmatched bases: 6. The DNA for the CDR3 is TGTGCCAGCACCCCGGGACAGAGCTCCTACGAGCAGTACTTC. Its translation: CASTPGQSSYEQYF.

This chain joins TRBV7-8 and TRBJ2-7; 15 bases fit TRBD2. Germline CDR1 and CDR2: SGHVS and FQNEAQ. V dropped 5 bases and J dropped 0; count of bases not matched to a gene: 8. The CDR3 runs to 18 residues. The CDR3, as DNA: TGTGCCAGCAGCGCCGGGACTAGCGGGAGGAAGGACTCCTACGAGCAGTACTTC. Protein sequence: CASSAGTSGRKDSYEQYF.

The chain carries TRBV27 and TRBJ2-7, with 9 bases that match TRBD1. From germline, CDR1 is MNHEY and CDR2 SMNVEV (reference sequence). This CDR3 is built from 14 residues. Trimming removed 4 bases from V and 3 bases from J; junction bases left unmatched: 4. CDR3 in DNA: TGTGCCAGCAGTTGGGGGACAGGGAACTACGAGCAGTACTTC. Its translation: CASSWGTGNYEQYF.

This clone was found once. The V and J genes are TRBV30 and TRBJ2-7; no reliable D call. Germline values: CDR1 GTSNPN, CDR2 SVGIG (reference sequence). This CDR3 region has 11 residues. The V end lost 1 base, the J end lost 3 bases, and 4 bases lay between the germline ends. CDR3 residues: CAWSDSYEQYF. The CDR3 DNA follows: TGTGCCTGGAGTGACAGCTACGAGCAGTACTTC.

This chain joins TRBV10-3 and TRBJ2-7; the match to TRBD1 covers 9 bases. J was trimmed by 5 bases and V by 2 bases; bases with no gene match: 7. This CDR3 region has 15 residues. CDR1 and CDR2 (germline): ENHRY, SYGVKD. CDR3 DNA sequence: TGTGCCATCAGTGAGAGAACAGGGGGCATCGACGAGCAGTACTTC. Amino acids: CAISERTGGIDEQYF.

The chain joins TRBV7-2 to TRBJ1-5, with a possible D match to TRBD1 (5 bases). Trimming pared 6 bases from V and 3 bases from J, leaving 15 bases between. Germline V gene lookup returns CDR1 SGHTA and CDR2 FQGNSA. The CDR3 loop spans 15 amino acids. The CDR3 sequence is CASRSRAAYNQPQHF. CDR3 bases: TGTGCCAGCAGATCCAGGGCCGCATACAATCAGCCCCAGCATTTT.

The chain joins TRBV5-1 to TRBJ2-2, with 9 bases aligning to TRBD1. Trimming cost V 4 bases and J 0 bases; bases outside gene matches: 4. CDR3 length: 16 residues. The germline V gene has CDR1 SGHRS and CDR2 YFSETQ. CDR3 amino acids: CASSNRGPSNTGELFF. The CDR3, as DNA: TGCGCCAGCAGCAACAGGGGGCCATCGAACACCGGGGAGCTGTTTTTT.

The chain recombines TRBV5-6 with TRBJ1-1; D ambiguous. Trimming shortened V by 0 bases and J by 1 base, and 13 bases separated the two germline ends. CDR1 and CDR2 from the germline V gene are SGHDT and YYEEEE. The CDR3 totals 16 residues. The CDR3 nucleotides read TGTGCCAGCAGCTTGGTATTCAGTTTGGGGAACACTGAAGCTTTCTTT. As protein: CASSLVFSLGNTEAFF.

This chain links TRBV11-2 with TRBJ2-5; the D is unclear. The CDR3 consists of 16 residues. Germline CDR1 is SGHAT and CDR2 is FQNNGV. V dropped 4 bases and J dropped 0 bases, with 15 bases sitting between them. The CDR3 sequence: CASSSNPLGYQETQYF. Here the CDR3 DNA reads TGTGCCAGCAGCTCAAACCCCTTGGGGTACCAAGAGACCCAGTACTTC.

This clone was observed a single time. The chain joins TRBV11-2 to TRBJ2-1, with a possible D match to TRBD1 (6 bases). Germline CDR1 is SGHAT and CDR2 is FQNNGV. V was clipped by 5 bases and J by 6 bases, with 14 bases between them. The CDR3 extends over 14 amino acids. This CDR3 is CASSARARGNEQFF. The CDR3 DNA follows: TGTGCCAGCAGCGCCCGAGCCAGGGGCAATGAGCAGTTCTTC.

The genes are TRBV19 and TRBJ2-5, with D unresolved. This CDR3 contains 15 residues. V lost 3 bases and J lost 3, with 14 bases in between. The germline CDR1 and CDR2 sequences are LNHDA and SQIVND (reference sequence). CDR3 residues: CASSISIGKEETQYF. CDR3 DNA sequence: TGTGCCAGTAGTATTTCTATCGGAAAAGAAGAGACCCAGTACTTC.

The chain recombines TRBV21-1 with TRBJ2-7; TRBD1, the table's D call, lacks a check against the DNA. TRBV21-1 has pseudogene status. This CDR3 is built from 13 residues. CDR3 in DNA: TGTGCCAGCAGGCGGGACAGGCCCACCGAGCAGTACTTC. Its protein is CASRRDRPTEQYF.